Listed below are T cell receptor beta chains from one sample, sequenced in a study of cytomegalovirus exposure and HLA in healthy donors. The protocol was immunoSEQ multiplex PCR, while the TCRdb copy is restricted to in-frame clones and leaves out a portion. Altogether some 130,000 clones are present, roughly 82% being singletons, with the ten largest covering roughly 10%. The sample was PBMCs. Every receptor here comes from a male donor in good health and CMV-seropositive. CDR3s include the opening cysteine and the closing phenylalanine or tryptophan. Each record gives: J gene, clone size, V gene, D gene, CDR3 DNA, CDR3 protein. The D gene is left open where the match is weak. Where a row states a size, it is once, few, many or the class of an expanded clone; other rows omit it.

>TRBJ1-3|NA|TRBV27|NA
TGTGCCAGCAGTTTATCTTTTAATTACCACCCGCAGAGGACTGGAAACACCATATATTTT
CASSLSFNYHPQRTGNTIYF
>TRBJ1-4|NA|TRBV19|NA
TGTGCCAGTAGTATTGTAGAGACTGCAACTAATGAAAAACTGTTTTTT
CASSIVETATNEKLFF
>TRBJ2-7|NA|TRBV9|TRBD2
TGTGCCAGCAGCCCGACTAGCGGGACTACCTACGAGCAGTACTTC
CASSPTSGTTYEQYF
>TRBJ2-7|NA|TRBV13|NA
TGTGCCAGCTCTAGTCGGCAGATCTACGAGCAGTACTTC
CASSSRQIYEQYF
>TRBJ1-1|once|TRBV27|TRBD1
TGTGCCAGCAGTCCGTGGACAGGGGCCTGGGCGAGCACTGAAGCTTTCTTT
CASSPWTGAWASTEAFF
>TRBJ1-5|NA|TRBV4-3|NA
TGCGCCAGCAGCCAAGATAGAGGTCAGCCCCAGCATTTT
CASSQDRGQPQHF
>TRBJ2-5|NA|TRBV7-9|TRBD2
TGTGCCAGCAGCTTCGGGGGGCAAGAGACCCAGTACTTC
CASSFGGQETQYF
>TRBJ2-5|NA|TRBV6-5|NA
TGTGCCAGCAGTTACTCGGAGGTCCAAGAGACCCAGTACTTC
CASSYSEVQETQYF
>TRBJ2-5|NA|TRBV19|TRBD1
TGTGCCAGTAGTATTGGGACAGATGATCAAGAGACCCAGTACTTC
CASSIGTDDQETQYF
>TRBJ2-6|few|TRBV19|NA
TGTGCCGTAGAGGGCCTTTCTGGGGCCAACGTCCTGACTTTC
CAVEGLSGANVLTF
>TRBJ2-1|NA|TRBV11-3|NA
TGTGCCAGCAGCTTAGTAAGTCGGAATGAGCAGTTCTTC
CASSLVSRNEQFF
>TRBJ2-3|once|TRBV27|TRBD2
TGTGCCAGCAGTTCCTTGGCGGGAGCACTCCCGACAGATACGCAGTATTTT
CASSSLAGALPTDTQYF
>TRBJ2-1|NA|TRBV11-3|TRBD2
TGTGCCAGCAGCGAACTCTCGGGCGGGGGGAATGAGCAGTTCTTC
CASSELSGGGNEQFF
>TRBJ2-7|NA|TRBV5-5|NA
TGTGCCAGCAGCTTGAAGCAGGGGCTCTACGAGCAGTACTTC
CASSLKQGLYEQYF
>TRBJ2-6|NA|TRBV5-1|NA
TGCGCCAGCAGCTTGACCAGTTTGGCTGGGGCCAACGTCCTGACTTTC
CASSLTSLAGANVLTF
>TRBJ1-4|few|TRBV11-2|TRBD1
TGTGCCAGCAGCTTGGATACGACGGGACAGGGGGGCGAAAAACTGTTTTTT
CASSLDTTGQGGEKLFF
>TRBJ2-6|NA|TRBV15|NA
TGTGCCACCAGCAGAGAAGAAGTGTCACTTCTCTCCTCTGGGGCCAACGTCCTGACTTTC
CATSREEVSLLSSGANVLTF
>TRBJ2-3|few|TRBV7-9|NA
TGTGCCAGCAGCCAGGCCCGGGAGACTAGCACAGATACGCAGTATTTT
CASSQARETSTDTQYF
>TRBJ2-4|NA|TRBV7-2|TRBD2
TGTGCCAGCAGCTTAATAATGACTAGCGGGGAAAACATTCAGTACTTC
CASSLIMTSGENIQYF
>TRBJ1-4|few|TRBV30|TRBD1
TGTGCCGGTACAGGGGCGGGACTGTTTTTT
CAGTGAGLFF
>TRBJ1-2|NA|TRBV29-1|TRBD1
TGCAGCGTTGAAGGGAGGGACAGGGGGCTGGCTAACTATGGCTACACCTTC
CSVEGRDRGLANYGYTF
>TRBJ2-2|NA|TRBV27|NA
TGTGCCAGCAGTTTCGAGGTGAACACCGGGGAGCTGTTTTTT
CASSFEVNTGELFF
>TRBJ2-1|NA|TRBV27|NA
TGTGCCAGCAGTTATCAGGGGACGGGGTACAATGAGCAGTTCTTC
CASSYQGTGYNEQFF
>TRBJ1-2|once|TRBV2|NA
TGTGCCAGCAGATCGTCAGGGAGGAACTATGGCTACACCTTC
CASRSSGRNYGYTF
>TRBJ2-1|NA|TRBV4-2|NA
TGTGCCAGCGCCCGGGGCAATGAGCAGTTCTTC
CASARGNEQFF
>TRBJ2-7|NA|TRBV11-2|TRBD2
TGTGCCAGCAGCTTAGAACTAGCGGGAGACTACGAGCAGTACTTC
CASSLELAGDYEQYF
>TRBJ1-2|few|TRBV18|NA
TGTGCCAGCTCACCACGGTCCCGGGATGGCTACACCTTC
CASSPRSRDGYTF
>TRBJ2-6|NA|TRBV28|NA
TGTGCCAGCAGTTTAACAGGGTTCATCCTCCCTGGGGCCAACGGCCTGACTTTC
CASSLTGFILPGANGLTF
>TRBJ2-7|NA|TRBV13|TRBD1
TGTGCCAGCAGCCCGACCGGGACAGGGGCGGTCCACGAGCAGTACTTC
CASSPTGTGAVHEQYF
>TRBJ2-7|NA|TRBV27|TRBD1
TGTGCCAGCAGGATACAGGGGTACTCCTACGAGCAGTACTTC
CASRIQGYSYEQYF
>TRBJ2-5|NA|TRBV11-1|NA
TGTGCCAGCAGCTCATCGGTGACTAGGTTTAAAGAGACCCAGTACTTC
CASSSSVTRFKETQYF
>TRBJ1-1|NA|TRBV19|NA
TGTGCCGCCCGGGGAGGAGGCACTGAAGCTTTCTTT
CAARGGGTEAFF
>TRBJ1-2|NA|TRBV25-1|NA
TGTGCCAGCAGTGAATATAACGCAGGGAACTATGGCTACACCTTC
CASSEYNAGNYGYTF
>TRBJ2-1|NA|TRBV5-1|TRBD2
TGCGCCAGCAGCGATACTAGCGGGGAAGTTAATGAGCAGTTCTTC
CASSDTSGEVNEQFF
>TRBJ2-3|NA|TRBV9|NA
TGTGCCAGCAGCGCGGGGTTGGGAATCACAGATACGCAGTATTTT
CASSAGLGITDTQYF
>TRBJ1-2|NA|TRBV10-3|TRBD1
TGTGCCTCCAACGTAGAGGGACAGGCTAACTATGGCTACACCTTC
CASNVEGQANYGYTF
>TRBJ2-1|NA|TRBV4-1|TRBD2
TGCGCCAGCAGCCAAGATCTCAGATTCCGACTTCGGACTAGCGGGAGGGACAATGAGCAGTTCTTC
CASSQDLRFRLRTSGRDNEQFF
>TRBJ2-7|NA|TRBV18|NA
TGTGCCAGCTCATCCTTACAGGGAGCCTACGAGCAGTACTTC
CASSSLQGAYEQYF
>TRBJ1-2|NA|TRBV21-1|NA
TGTGCCAGCAGCAAAGGTGGAGGGCCGTCGGACTATGGCTACACCTTC
CASSKGGGPSDYGYTF
>TRBJ2-2|NA|TRBV5-6|NA
TGTGCCAGCAGCTTGGTCGGAGGGACCGGGGAGCTGTTTTTT
CASSLVGGTGELFF
>TRBJ1-1|once|TRBV7-2|NA
TGTGCCAGCAGCTTAGGGGCAGGAGGTGAAGCTTTCTTT
CASSLGAGGEAFF
>TRBJ2-6|few|TRBV11-2|TRBD1
TGTGCCAGCAGCTTAGTAGGGGGACAGGGGTGGGTCAACGTCCTGACTTTC
CASSLVGGQGWVNVLTF
>TRBJ1-2|NA|TRBV27|TRBD1
TGTGCCAGCAGTCCTACGGGACAGGGTAACTATGGCTACACCTTC
CASSPTGQGNYGYTF
>TRBJ2-3|NA|TRBV6-5|NA
TGTGCCAGCACCCCCGCCGGGACAGATACGCAGTATTTT
CASTPAGTDTQYF
>TRBJ2-1|NA|TRBV7-2|TRBD2
TGTGCCAGCAGATTAGGACTAGCGGGAGCCTCCTACAATGAGCAGTTCTTC
CASRLGLAGASYNEQFF
>TRBJ2-1|NA|TRBV7-2|TRBD2
TGTGCCAGCAGCTTAGCGGGAGGGCCTCAGAATGAGCAGTTCTTC
CASSLAGGPQNEQFF
>TRBJ2-4|NA|TRBV10-2|TRBD2
TGCGCCAGCAGAGACCCCCTGCGGGGGACGGTAGCCAAAAACATTCAGTACTTC
CASRDPLRGTVAKNIQYF
>TRBJ1-1|NA|TRBV6-5|NA
TGTGCCAGCCACCTTAGCAGCAACACTGAAGCTTTCTTT
CASHLSSNTEAFF
>TRBJ2-7|NA|TRBV7-2|TRBD1
TGTGCCAGCAGCTTAGAACCGGGACAGGCATCTAGAGGGCAGTACTTC
CASSLEPGQASRGQYF
>TRBJ2-7|NA|TRBV7-9|NA
TGTGCCAGCAGCTTAGTACAGGGCCTAATCTACGAGCAGTACTTC
CASSLVQGLIYEQYF
>TRBJ2-2|NA|TRBV19|NA
TGTGCCAGTAGTATTAGACAGGCCGGGGAGCTGTTTTTT
CASSIRQAGELFF
>TRBJ2-7|NA|TRBV27|NA
TGTGCCAGCAGCCAGGGCTCCTACGAGCAGTACTTC
CASSQGSYEQYF
>TRBJ2-3|NA|TRBV9|TRBD2
TGTGCCAGCAGCCCCTTGACTAGCGTGGCCACAGATACGCAGTATTTT
CASSPLTSVATDTQYF
>TRBJ2-5|NA|TRBV11-1|TRBD2
TGTGCCAGCAGCTTAAGGCGTAATAGCGGGAGCGAAGAGACCCAGTACTTC
CASSLRRNSGSEETQYF
>TRBJ2-4|NA|TRBV19|TRBD1
TGTGCCAGTAGCGGTGACAGGGGAAACATTCAGTACTTC
CASSGDRGNIQYF